This T cell receptor (beta chain) emerged from a study of graft-versus-host responses after intestinal transplantation. Sequenced by immunoSEQ multiplex PCR; TCRdb stores in-frame clones only, minus some. The table records 70,000 to 95,000 clones, roughly 88% of them present only once. Findings of the study overall: GvH clones were identified in recipient marrow, with some first appearing in ileum or blood.

The CDR3 loop spans 15 amino acids. The germline gives CDR1 SGHNT, CDR2 YENEEA. J lost 8 bases, V lost 5 bases, and 11 bases had no gene match. As concerns this clone: Its antigen is not known.

Material: unstimulated CD4+ T cells sorted from spleen or lymph node cells, obtained before intestinal transplant. This chain joins TRBV11-3 and TRBJ2-1; 8 bases are shared with TRBD1. This TCR was recovered from a human donor who received an intestinal transplant. The CDR3 region is CASSQTGTGRDEQFF. The CDR3 nucleotides read TGTGCCAGCAGCCAAACCGGGACAGGACGTGATGAGCAGTTCTTC.